The TCR beta chain under discussion was sequenced for a study of cytomegalovirus exposure and HLA in healthy donors. About the research overall: Out of 150 million to 200 million T cells, an earlier analysis found some 120 million unique TCR beta sequences in total. Regarding the study as a whole: The likely explanation for a cluster of highly shared sequence variants was sequencing artifact. TCR beta V- and J-gene trimming, according to a later analysis, was linked to a missense DCLRE1C variant. For most TCR beta V segments, an earlier analysis put the productive rate at about 87% or about 30% of the time.

The PCR had 60 Vbeta and 13 Jbeta primers. TCRdb's table, derived via immunoSEQ multiplex PCR, lists solely in-frame clones and lacks some. Of about 130,000 clones listed, around 74% are singletons. With regard to this clone: Its specificity is not known.

The CDR3 runs 11 residues. CDR1 is GTSNPN and CDR2 is SVGIG in the germline V gene (reference sequence). Trimming pared 5 bases from V and 3 bases from J, leaving 8 bases between. The chain joins TRBV30 to TRBJ2-7; D is possibly TRBD2 (6 bases). The sequencing input was PBMCs. The receptor was isolated from a woman aged 50 to 65 in good health and CMV-seropositive. The CDR3 DNA sequence: TGTGCCTGGGGGGGGAACTACGAGCAGTACTTC. Its translation: CAWGGNYEQYF.